The 29 T cell receptor beta chains in this list originate from one sample, sequenced in a study of T-cell reconstitution after alpha-beta-depleted transplantation in children. Unique molecular identifiers tagged the TCRbeta library. TCRdb reprocessed the PCR reads via MiXCR and lists one record per CDR3 protein. Of about a million distinct CDR3 sequences listed, about 29% are singletons. Material: PBMCs, mostly from graft donor cells, obtained 360 days after TCRalphabeta/CD19-depleted stem cell transplant. The receptors here all came from a boy in the first two years of life who had a stem cell transplant for SCID, so the T cells may come from the graft donor.

J is TRBJ2-1 and V is TRBV5-5; 7 bases line up with TRBD2. J gave up 9 bases and V 0 bases, and 9 bases lay outside the gene matches. The CDR3 loop spans 15 amino acids. Germline CDR1 reads SGHKS; CDR2 reads YYEKEE (reference sequence). The CDR3 bases are TGTGCCAGCAGCTTGGTGTGGGGGGGTTCGGGTGAGCAGTTCTTC. It translates to CASSLVWGGSGEQFF.

V is TRBV4-3 and J is TRBJ2-3, with D uncertain. CDR3 length: 15 residues. CDR1 LGHNA and CDR2 YSLEER come from the germline V gene. V was pared by 0 bases and J by 2 bases, with 9 bases between. As DNA, the CDR3 is TGCGCCAGCAGCCAAGAGGATATCCCCACAGATACGCAGTATTTT. Protein: CASSQEDIPTDTQYF.

This clonotype appeared a few times. This chain connects TRBV6-1 to TRBJ1-1; 12 bases map to TRBD1. Germline CDR1 MNHNS, CDR2 SASEGT. V gave up 4 bases and J gave up 8 bases; unmatched junction bases: 8. The CDR3 extends over 15 amino acids. CDR3 in DNA: TGTGCCAGCAGTGGGGGGACAGGGGGCGTTCGAGAAGCTTTCTTT. Translation gives CASSGGTGGVREAFF.

The chain employs TRBV3-1 and TRBJ2-1, with 10 bases aligning to TRBD2. V shed 4 bases and J 5 bases; nucleotides not matched to a gene: 14. The CDR3 has 18 residues. Germline V gives CDR1 LGHDT, CDR2 YNNKEL (reference sequence). CDR3 sequence reads: CASSLERGGLVTHNEQFF. The DNA for the CDR3 is TGTGCCAGCAGCCTCGAGCGGGGGGGCCTGGTAACCCACAATGAGCAGTTCTTC.

This clonotype has a handful of counts. The chain combines TRBV5-8 with TRBJ1-5; D ambiguous. Germline V gene lookup returns CDR1 SGHTS and CDR2 YDEGEE. Deletions cut 4 bases from V and 0 bases from J, with 11 bases between. The CDR3 is 15 amino acids. The CDR3 DNA follows: TGTGCCAGCAGCGCGGGAGCCTATAGCAATCAGCCCCAGCATTTT. It encodes CASSAGAYSNQPQHF. Variable domain in full (rest from reference TRBV5-8 and TRBJ1-5): EAGVTQSPTHLIKTRGQQATLRCSPISGHTSVYWYQQALGLGLQFLLWYDEGEERNRGNFPPRFSGRQFPNYSSELNVNALELEDSALYLCASSAGAYSNQPQHFGDGTRLSIL.

This chain connects TRBV7-2 to TRBJ2-7, with 9 bases lining up with TRBD2. The CDR3 is 16 amino acids. The ends lost 1 base at V and 2 bases at J; junction bases unmatched: 6. CDR1 and CDR2 (germline): SGHTA, FQGNSA. DNA for the CDR3: TGTGCCAGCAGCTTAGGTATTAGCGGGGGCACCTACGAGCAGTACTTC. This gives the protein CASSLGISGGTYEQYF.

V gene TRBV28 combines with J gene TRBJ2-2; D remains ambiguous. Germline V lookup: CDR1 MDHEN, CDR2 SYDVKM. The CDR3 runs to 15 residues. V was shortened by 8 bases and J by 3 bases, with 16 bases between the two germline ends. The DNA of the CDR3 is TGTGCCAGCCTTCACAGCCTAGTCTACACCGGGGAGCTGTTTTTT. Its protein product is CASLHSLVYTGELFF.

The chain employs TRBV14 and TRBJ2-1; 8 positions match TRBD2. The CDR3 runs 15 residues. From germline, CDR1 is SGHDN and CDR2 FVKESK. V shed 2 bases, J shed 3 bases, and the junction held 3 bases outside the gene matches. Here the CDR3 DNA reads TGTGCCAGCAGCCAATATAGCGGGGACTACAATGAGCAGTTCTTC. Translated: CASSQYSGDYNEQFF. The variable domain in full, completed from reference TRBV14 and TRBJ2-1, reads EAGVTQFPSHSVIEKGQTVTLRCDPISGHDNLYWYRRVMGKEIKFLLHFVKESKQDESGMPNNRFLAERTGGTYSTLKVQPAELEDSGVYFCASSQYSGDYNEQFFGPGTRLTVL.

This chain links TRBV20-1 with TRBJ2-5, with D perhaps TRBD1 or TRBD2 (5 bases each). CDR1 is DFQATT and CDR2 is SNEGSKA in the germline V gene (reference sequence). Trimming removed 6 bases from V and 5 bases from J, with 10 bases in between. This CDR3 spans 11 amino acids. CDR3 coding DNA: TGCAGTGCCCGACAGCGGGAGACCCAGTACTTC. Translation: CSARQRETQYF.

This clonotype was counted only a few times. The DNA of the CDR3 is TGTGCCAGCAGTTTATCGTCGGCGGGCTCCTACGAGCAGTACTTC. It specifies CASSLSSAGSYEQYF. The gene calls are TRBV28 and TRBJ2-7; weak D call: TRBD2 (5 bases). The V gene's germline CDR1 is MDHEN and CDR2 SYDVKM. The CDR3 sequence is 15 residues long. Trimming shortened V by 1 base and J by 0 bases, and 10 bases separated the two germline ends.

The rearrangement uses TRBV5-1 and TRBJ2-1; D remains ambiguous. CDR3 length: 14 amino acids. CDR1 SGHRS and CDR2 YFSETQ come from the germline V gene. Trimming took off 4 bases at V and 2 bases at J, with 10 bases between the two ends. The CDR3 reads CASSVDAPYNEQFF. CDR3 DNA sequence: TGCGCCAGCAGCGTGGACGCGCCCTACAATGAGCAGTTCTTC.

The genes are TRBV12-3 or TRBV12-4 and TRBJ1-4, with D hard to call. The CDR3 length is 14 residues. V was cut by 3 bases and J by 7 bases, with 12 bases left in between. CDR3 nucleotides: TGTGCCAGCAGTTTTAGGACTGCCCGTGAAAAACTGTTTTTT. Its protein product is CASSFRTAREKLFF.

V is TRBV5-6 and J is TRBJ2-7, with a tentative D call TRBD2 (6 bases). Germline V gene sequence: CDR1 SGHDT, CDR2 YYEEEE. The ends were cut back, 0 bases at V and 7 bases at J, with 11 bases in the middle. This CDR3 is built from 13 residues. CDR3 DNA sequence: TGTGCCAGCAGCTTGGGGCCCGCGGGGGAGCAGTACTTC. Translating it yields CASSLGPAGEQYF.

This clonotype was recorded many times. V is TRBV5-1 and J is TRBJ2-1; D may be TRBD2 (5 bases). Germline assignment: CDR1 SGHRS and CDR2 YFSETQ. The V end lost 7 bases, the J end lost 0 bases, and 11 bases lay between the germline ends. CDR3 length: 14 residues. In DNA form, the CDR3 reads TGCGCCAGCCGCGGGCGGCTCTCCTACAATGAGCAGTTCTTC. This gives the protein CASRGRLSYNEQFF.

This clonotype was seen only a few times. V and J are TRBV7-3 and TRBJ1-1, with D uncertain. The length of the CDR3 is 12 residues. V was shortened by 4 bases and J by 8 bases, with 11 bases between the two germline ends. Germline CDR1 and CDR2: SGHTA and FQGTGA. The CDR3 DNA reads TGTGCCAGCAGCTCGGACGGGATCGAAGCTTTCTTT. Amino acid sequence: CASSSDGIEAFF. The full variable domain, rest sourced from reference TRBV7-3 and TRBJ1-1, is GAGVSQTPSNKVTEKGKYVELRCDPISGHTALYWYRQSLGQGPEFLIYFQGTGAADDSGLPNDRFFAVRPEGSVSTLKIQRTERGDSAVYLCASSSDGIEAFFGQGTRLTVV.

J is TRBJ2-1 and V is TRBV7-2; D gene uncertain. Deletions cut 6 bases from V and 0 bases from J, with 12 bases between. This CDR3 region has 15 residues. Germline CDR1 and CDR2: SGHTA and FQGNSA. The DNA of the CDR3 is TGTGCCAGCAGAGAAGTGCTAAGCTCCTACAATGAGCAGTTCTTC. This encodes CASREVLSSYNEQFF. Full variable domain (missing parts from reference TRBV7-2 and TRBJ2-1): GAGVSQSPSNKVTEKGKDVELRCDPISGHTALYWYRQSLGQGLEFLIYFQGNSAPDKSGLPSDRFSAERTGGSVSTLTIQRTQQEDSAVYLCASREVLSSYNEQFFGPGTRLTVL.

CDR3 in DNA: TGCGCCAGCAGCTTGGGGGACAGGGTTATCTACGAGCAGTACTTC. As protein: CASSLGDRVIYEQYF. The chain is built from TRBV5-1 and TRBJ2-7; 9 nucleotides align to TRBD1. The CDR3 totals 15 residues. The junction had 4 bases not matched to a gene; V was cut back by 0 bases and J by 3 bases. The germline CDR1 and CDR2 sequences are SGHRS and YFSETQ. Supplemented by reference TRBV5-1 and TRBJ2-7, the full variable domain reads KAGVTQTPRYLIKTRGQQVTLSCSPISGHRSVSWYQQTPGQGLQFLFEYFSETQRNKGNFPGRFSGRQFSNSRSEMNVSTLELGDSALYLCASSLGDRVIYEQYFGPGTRLTVT.

This clonotype was seen only a few times. The chain has TRBV12-3 or TRBV12-4 and TRBJ2-7; TRBD1 matches at 11 bases. The CDR3 runs to 15 residues. Trimming at V came to 5 bases and at J to 6 bases, leaving 9 bases not matched to a gene. The DNA of the CDR3 is TGTGCCAGCAGTCCTCCCCGGGGACAGGGGGGCGAGCAGTACTTC. Protein product: CASSPPRGQGGEQYF.

This chain joins TRBV4-1 and TRBJ2-3; weak D call: TRBD1 (5 bases). The CDR3 has 15 residues. The V gene's germline CDR1 is MGHRA and CDR2 YSYEKL. Deletions cut 0 bases from V and 2 bases from J, with 9 bases between. The CDR3 loop is CASSQDKGHTDTQYF. The DNA of the CDR3 is TGCGCCAGCAGCCAAGATAAAGGACACACAGATACGCAGTATTTT.

The sample holds a few counts of this clonotype. The chain links TRBV5-1 to TRBJ2-1; D tentatively fits TRBD1 or TRBD2 (8 bases each). V shed 4 bases and J shed 13 bases, with 18 bases lying between them. The CDR3 has 13 residues. CDR1 and CDR2 (germline): SGHRS, YFSETQ. CDR3 region: CASSREGQGAQFF. The DNA for the CDR3 is TGCGCCAGCAGCCGGGAGGGGCAGGGGGCACAGTTCTTC.

A few counts support this clonotype. V and J are TRBV14 and TRBJ1-1; D call uncertain. Trimming took off 6 bases at V and 2 bases at J, with 16 bases between the two ends. Germline CDR1 is SGHDN and CDR2 is FVKESK. The CDR3 spans 15 residues. The CDR3 nucleotides read TGTGCCAGCAGGGCTCATCGGGTTCCAAACACTGAAGCTTTCTTT. Protein product: CASRAHRVPNTEAFF. The full variable domain, rest sourced from reference TRBV14 and TRBJ1-1, is EAGVTQFPSHSVIEKGQTVTLRCDPISGHDNLYWYRRVMGKEIKFLLHFVKESKQDESGMPNNRFLAERTGGTYSTLKVQPAELEDSGVYFCASRAHRVPNTEAFFGQGTRLTVV.

The chain carries TRBV2 and TRBJ2-1; a possible D gene is TRBD2 (5 bases). Germline CDR1 is SNHLY and CDR2 is FYNNEI. V shed 7 bases and J shed 6 bases, with 19 bases lying between them. The CDR3 spans 15 residues. CDR3 sequence: CASKPAASKINEQFF. In DNA, the CDR3 is TGTGCCAGCAAGCCGGCAGCTAGCAAGATCAATGAGCAGTTCTTC.

This clonotype has a handful of counts. This chain links TRBV5-1 with TRBJ2-3; TRBD1 agrees at 8 bases. CDR3 size: 14 residues. V lost 6 bases to trimming and J lost 0 bases; unmatched junction nucleotides: 3. CDR1 and CDR2 (germline): SGHRS, YFSETQ. The CDR3 loop is CASTRQGSTDTQYF. The DNA for the CDR3 is TGCGCCAGCACCAGACAGGGGAGCACAGATACGCAGTATTTT.

The V and J genes are TRBV4-3 and TRBJ2-1; D is possibly TRBD2 (6 bases). This CDR3 spans 16 amino acids. V was cut by 0 bases and J by 9 bases, with 18 bases left in between. Germline V gene sequence: CDR1 LGHNA, CDR2 YSLEER. CDR3 nucleotide sequence: TGCGCCAGCAGCCAAGATCAAAAGGGAGGTTTGAGTGAGCAGTTCTTC. This codes for CASSQDQKGGLSEQFF.

This clonotype was observed a few times. The chain uses TRBV6-5 and TRBJ1-6, with TRBD1 as a possible D gene (6 bases). Looked up from germline, CDR1 is MNHEY and CDR2 is SVGAGI. This CDR3 region has 18 residues. Between the trimmed V and J ends, which lost 4 bases and 8 bases, there was a span of 24 bases. The CDR3 DNA follows: TGTGCCAGCAGTTCCCCCTCGGAGAGCGGACAGAGAGATTCACCCCTCCACTTT. It translates to CASSSPSESGQRDSPLHF.

The chain has TRBV18 and TRBJ2-3; the D is unclear. This CDR3 has 14 amino acids. From germline, CDR1 is KGHSH and CDR2 LQKENI. The ends were cut back, 0 bases at V and 5 bases at J, with 9 bases in the middle. This CDR3 reads CASSPPDGGDTQYF. The CDR3 nucleotides read TGTGCCAGCTCACCACCTGACGGTGGAGATACGCAGTATTTT.

The chain combines TRBV5-1 with TRBJ2-3; D might be TRBD1 (6 bases). Germline loops: CDR1 SGHRS, CDR2 YFSETQ. The CDR3 length is 17 residues. V lost 4 bases and J 6 bases, leaving 24 bases between the germline ends. The DNA for the CDR3 is TGCGCCAGCAGCCCTACAGTTGCAGGGGCTACTGCTGATACGCAGTATTTT. Amino acid sequence: CASSPTVAGATADTQYF. Filled out from reference TRBV5-1 and TRBJ2-3, the complete variable domain reads KAGVTQTPRYLIKTRGQQVTLSCSPISGHRSVSWYQQTPGQGLQFLFEYFSETQRNKGNFPGRFSGRQFSNSRSEMNVSTLELGDSALYLCASSPTVAGATADTQYFGPGTRLTVL.

This clonotype was seen just once. The genes are TRBV5-1 and TRBJ2-3, with D maybe TRBD1 (6 bases). The CDR3 runs 15 residues. V was shortened by 4 bases and J by 2 bases, with 14 bases between the two germline ends. Germline V gives CDR1 SGHRS, CDR2 YFSETQ. This CDR3 reads CASSGWTAFTDTQYF. The CDR3 nucleotides are TGCGCCAGCAGCGGATGGACAGCCTTCACAGATACGCAGTATTTT.

There are a few counts of this clonotype. The J gene is TRBJ1-5, the V gene TRBV6-1; D is perhaps TRBD1 (6 bases). The germline V and J ends were trimmed by 7 bases and 4 bases, with 14 bases remaining between them. The CDR3 is 14 amino acids. Per the germline V gene, CDR1 is MNHNS and CDR2 is SASEGT. The CDR3 nucleotides read TGTGCCAGCACCAAGGGGGGTCTTAATCAGCCCCAGCATTTT. Its protein is CASTKGGLNQPQHF.